This T cell receptor (beta chain) appears in the sequencing data of a study of T cells in Graves' hyperthyroidism and ophthalmopathy. From RNA transcripts, TCR beta CDR3 regions were amplified. First-round RT-PCR of the TCR CDR3 relied on the HTBI primer set. Via MiXCR, TCRdb re-called the multiplex PCR reads, giving one row per CDR3 protein. The sample lists roughly 700,000 distinct CDR3 sequences; 35% were seen once. The definition of stable Graves' hyperthyroidism was no ophthalmopathy progression within 18 months. Together with thyroid ultrasound, orbital computed tomography, serum thyroxine and TRAb, clinical symptoms were used for diagnoses. Out of roughly 9.1 ml of fresh peripheral blood came the PBMCs. CDR1 SNHLY and CDR2 FYNNEI come from the germline V gene. The CDR3 contains 11 residues. The ends were cut back, 7 bases at V and 3 bases at J, with 7 bases in the middle.

The rearrangement links TRBV2 to TRBJ2-7; D unclear. The origin of this receptor is a woman in her thirties or forties with Graves' hyperthyroidism. Sequencing input: blood. This CDR3 reads CASKINYEQYF. DNA for the CDR3: TGTGCCAGCAAAATCAACTACGAGCAGTACTTC.